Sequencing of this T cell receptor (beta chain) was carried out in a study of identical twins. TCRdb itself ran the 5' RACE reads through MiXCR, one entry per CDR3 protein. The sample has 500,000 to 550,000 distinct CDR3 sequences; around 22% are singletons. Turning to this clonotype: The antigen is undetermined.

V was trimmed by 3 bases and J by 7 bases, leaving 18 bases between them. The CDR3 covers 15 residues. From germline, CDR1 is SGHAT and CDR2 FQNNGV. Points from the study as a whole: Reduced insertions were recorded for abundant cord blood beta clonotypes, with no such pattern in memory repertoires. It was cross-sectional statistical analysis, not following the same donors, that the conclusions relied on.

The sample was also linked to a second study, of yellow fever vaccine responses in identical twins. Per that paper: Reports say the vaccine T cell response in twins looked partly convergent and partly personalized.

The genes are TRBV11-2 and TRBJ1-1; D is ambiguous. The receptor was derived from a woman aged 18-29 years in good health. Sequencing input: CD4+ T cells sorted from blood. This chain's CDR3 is CASSFIARRPLEAFF. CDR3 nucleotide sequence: TGTGCCAGCAGCTTCATCGCGAGACGGCCACTTGAAGCTTTCTTT.